Each of the 4 T cell receptor beta chains below was sequenced from the same sample in a study of blood T cells in healthy people across ages (dated by TCRdb to about 2015). Libraries were prepared through 5' RACE. The instrument given in TCRdb is Illumina HiSeq 2500. A second PCR of about 6 to 12 cycles was run with a J-beta primer mix and a sample-barcoded 5' primer. TCRdb reprocessed the public reads (quality trimming at Q25 with fastp, clone calling with MiXCR) and kept in-frame beta chains. Identical CDR3 protein sequences are pooled into one entry, listed with their most common genes and DNA. The sample contains around 1,600,000 distinct CDR3 sequences, approximately 43% of them found a single time. Around 4% of the sample is taken by the ten largest. Sequencing input: blood. The origin of the receptors is a woman aged 18-35 years in good health.

This clonotype has only a few counts. This rearrangement joins TRBV27 to TRBJ1-5, with 11 positions matching TRBD1. The CDR3 is 14 amino acids. V was pared by 8 bases and J by 3 bases, with 3 bases of the junction left unmatched. CDR1 MNHEY and CDR2 SMNVEV come from the germline V gene (reference sequence). The CDR3 sequence is CASGDRGINQPQHF. The CDR3 DNA is TGTGCCAGCGGGGACAGGGGGATCAATCAGCCCCAGCATTTT.

The genes are TRBV2 and TRBJ2-4; tentatively, D is TRBD1 or TRBD2 (5 bases each). The J call may not be correct, given that the DNA end is closer to TRBJ2-5. The CDR3 runs 14 residues. The V gene's germline CDR1 is SNHLY and CDR2 FYNNEI. CDR3 DNA: TGTGCCAGCAGCGGCCTCCGGGACCTAGAGACCCAGTACTTC. This codes for CASSGLRDLETQYF.

This rearrangement joins TRBV6-5 to TRBJ1-1; possibly TRBD1 for D (5 bases). Germline values: CDR1 MNHEY, CDR2 SVGAGI. CDR3 length: 12 amino acids. Trimming removed 2 bases from V and 12 bases from J, with 13 bases in between. The CDR3 is CASSYGRKGPFF. CDR3 in DNA: TGTGCCAGCAGTTACGGCAGGAAGGGACCTTTCTTT.

This clonotype was observed a few times. The chain employs TRBV7-2 and TRBJ2-3; the match to TRBD2 covers 11 bases. The CDR3 consists of 16 residues. Germline V gene lookup returns CDR1 SGHTA and CDR2 FQGNSA. The J segment lost 7 bases and the V segment lost 5 bases, leaving 11 bases of the junction unmatched. The CDR3 DNA reads as TGTGCCAGCAGCCCGAGGACTAGCGGGTTAGGGAATACGCAGTATTTT. Protein product: CASSPRTSGLGNTQYF.